The rows below give T cell receptor beta chains drawn from one sample of a study of graft-versus-host responses after intestinal transplantation. TCRdb keeps only in-frame clones here, not all; method: immunoSEQ multiplex PCR. The profile covers fewer than 95,000 clones, with about 93% appearing a single time and 2% taken by the ten largest. The antigens for these receptors are not known. Here the sequenced sample was unstimulated CD8+ T cells sorted from spleen or lymph node cells, taken before intestinal transplant. The receptors here all came from a human donor who received an intestinal transplant. CDR3s leave out the opening cysteine and the closing phenylalanine or tryptophan. Some rows have no size entry. The others give once, few or many, or a class for an expanded clone.

>NA|TRBV18|TRBJ2-3
ASSPGTVTSTDTQY
>NA|TRBV4-3|TRBJ1-1
ASSQDYQGYTEAF
>NA|TRBV6-5|TRBJ2-7
ASSYSLAGDEQY
>NA|TRBV30|TRBJ2-1
AWSQTSGVVEQF
>NA|TRBV5-1|TRBJ2-7
ASSTGTASEQY
>NA|TRBV9|TRBJ1-2
ASSVVAGNYGYT
>NA|TRBV19|TRBJ2-1
ASSGQNNEQF
>NA|TRBV4-3|TRBJ2-7
ASSQSYGGGPIYEQY
>NA|TRBV11-3|TRBJ1-2
ASSHGTAYGYT
>once|TRBV7-9|TRBJ1-4
ASSLDISYEKLF
>NA|TRBV7-6|TRBJ2-3
ASSPSDLAGKSDTQY
>NA|TRBV5-1|TRBJ2-3
ASSLWLAGGPVITDTQY
>NA|TRBV30|TRBJ2-1
AWRGKKIQNNEQF
>NA|TRBV5-1|TRBJ1-4
ASSPMPGGREKLF
>NA|TRBV6-5|TRBJ2-7
ASSYVEGDEQY
>NA|TRBV7-8|TRBJ2-7
ASSLLDRGLAYEQY
>NA|TRBV20-1|TRBJ1-1
SAREGAEAF
>NA|TRBV9|TRBJ1-2
ASSPWGQGADNYGYT
>once|TRBV11-3|TRBJ2-2
ASSHKIAGDNTGELF
>once|TRBV9|TRBJ1-3
ASSVRQEPGNTIY
>NA|TRBV2|TRBJ2-7
ASRDRGLDEQY
>NA|TRBV4-1|TRBJ2-7
ASSPYSGGGFRYEQY
>once|TRBV9|TRBJ2-1
ASSGRDSGDWNEQF
>NA|TRBV4-3|TRBJ2-3
ASSQETSGGYTDTQY
>NA|TRBV27|TRBJ1-2
ASRGGDGYGYT
>NA|TRBV7-9|TRBJ1-1
ASSLPAGTGRKGDTEAF
>NA|TRBV4-3|TRBJ1-4
ASSQPPYRPGGGEKLF
>NA|TRBV19|TRBJ2-1
ASSTLLAGHPGGNEQF
>NA|TRBV5-6|TRBJ2-4
ASSLLIAPGGDIQY
>once|TRBV30|TRBJ2-2
AWGTGNTGELF
>NA|TRBV6-6|TRBJ1-2
ASSYSGRGSSDGYT
>NA|TRBV19|TRBJ1-1
ASRESGIVDTEAF
>NA|TRBV19|TRBJ1-1
ASMGTSEAF
>NA|TRBV9|TRBJ2-3
ASSVHAGGPTDTQY